These 22 T cell receptor beta chains share one sample of origin, sequenced in a study of neoadjuvant anti-PD-1 for oral cavity cancer (TCRdb year 2021). The sample's time point label is to be understood as: before neoadjuvant nivolumab. To prepare the library, the immunoSEQ multiplex PCR assay was applied. TCRdb provides this immuneACCESS table in a form limited to in-frame rearrangements. Some clones are lacking; in checked studies, under half of them reflect an unresolved V gene, and why the rest are absent is not known. Here the sample has around 15,000 clones; just over 65% occur a single time. Jointly, the top ten make up about 2.7% of the sample. This specimen was PBMCs, taken before nivolumab (anti-PD-1) treatment. Source of these receptors: a person aged 35 to 85 with oral cavity squamous cell carcinoma.

This chain links TRBV27 with TRBJ2-3; 8 bases map to TRBD1. The CDR3 spans 12 residues. V lost 6 bases, J lost 15 bases, and 11 bases stayed unmatched. Germline V gene lookup returns CDR1 MNHEY and CDR2 SMNVEV (reference sequence). The CDR3 is CASRGPGQAIYF. For the CDR3, the DNA is TGTGCCAGCAGAGGACCGGGACAGGCCATTTATTTT.

This chain links TRBV5-8 with TRBJ1-2; 10 bases fit TRBD1. The length of the CDR3 is 15 residues. Germline values: CDR1 SGHTS, CDR2 YDEGEE. Trimming took 4 bases from V and 4 from J; bases not matched to a gene: 7. This CDR3 is CASSGGTGELYGYTF. CDR3 sequence (DNA): TGTGCCAGCAGCGGAGGGACAGGGGAGCTCTATGGCTACACCTTC.

This clone appeared a few times. V gene TRBV7-8 combines with J gene TRBJ2-2; possible D gene TRBD2, 6 bases. The germline gives CDR1 SGHVS, CDR2 FQNEAQ. The CDR3 sequence is 15 residues long. The V end was cut by 5 bases, the J end by 0 bases, with 10 bases between. CDR3 residues: CASSGGGANTGELFF. The DNA for the CDR3 is TGTGCCAGCAGCGGTGGCGGGGCGAACACCGGGGAGCTGTTTTTT.

V is TRBV27 and J is TRBJ2-7, with 10 bases lining up with TRBD1. The CDR3 totals 15 residues. V dropped 5 bases and J dropped 0; count of bases not matched to a gene: 4. CDR1 and CDR2 from the germline V gene are MNHEY and SMNVEV (reference sequence). The CDR3 bases are TGTGCCAGCAGTCCAGGGACAGGGGCCTCCTACGAGCAGTACTTC. The encoded protein is CASSPGTGASYEQYF.

This chain connects TRBV30 to TRBJ2-7, with D possibly being TRBD1 (8 bases). The germline CDR1 and CDR2 sequences are GTSNPN and SVGIG (reference sequence). This CDR3 region has 14 residues. The V end was cut by 4 bases, the J end by 2 bases, with 15 bases between. Written as DNA, the CDR3 is TGTGCCTGGATTAACAGGGGGGGCACCTACGAGCAGTACTTC. Its translation: CAWINRGGTYEQYF.

On this clone: The junction and the germline gene differ at one end; a read error may be behind it. V and J are TRBV5-1 and TRBJ1-1; a weak D match, TRBD1 (5 bases). The germline V gene has CDR1 SGHRS and CDR2 YFSETQ. The CDR3 has 13 residues. The CDR3 DNA follows: TGCGCCAGCAGCTTCGGGGCGAACCCTGAAGCTTTCTTT. Protein sequence: CASSFGANPEAFF.

The chain combines TRBV6-1 with TRBJ2-2, with 9 bases that match TRBD1. Germline values: CDR1 MNHNS, CDR2 SASEGT. CDR3 length: 15 residues. Germline trimming cut 6 bases from V and 6 bases from J; bases unmatched to any gene: 8. The CDR3 DNA sequence: TGTGCCAGCAGGAACCCGGGACAGGGATCCGGGGAGCTGTTTTTT. It codes for CASRNPGQGSGELFF.

The chain employs TRBV4-1 and TRBJ2-1; no clear D gene. The length of the CDR3 is 14 residues. Germline assignment: CDR1 MGHRA and CDR2 YSYEKL. The germline V and J ends were trimmed by 2 bases and 9 bases, with 14 bases remaining between them. The CDR3 here is CASSQQNAVSEQFF. The CDR3 coding sequence is TGCGCCAGCAGCCAACAAAACGCAGTTAGTGAGCAGTTCTTC.

This clone came up a few times. The rearrangement joins TRBV7-2 to TRBJ2-1; D gene uncertain. The CDR3 has 11 residues. The germline V and J ends were trimmed by 0 bases and 8 bases, with 2 bases remaining between them. CDR1 SGHTA and CDR2 FQGNSA come from the germline V gene. The CDR3 nucleotides read TGTGCCAGCAGCTTAGCACATGAGCAGTTCTTC. It encodes CASSLAHEQFF.

The chain has TRBV19 and TRBJ2-7, with 9 positions matching TRBD1. The germline gives CDR1 LNHDA, CDR2 SQIVND (reference sequence). V trimming: 4 bases; J trimming: 1 base; junction bases outside the gene matches: 2. The CDR3 loop spans 14 amino acids. The CDR3 loop is CASSTGTGSYEQYF. The CDR3, as DNA: TGTGCCAGTAGTACCGGGACAGGGTCCTACGAGCAGTACTTC.

The rearrangement joins TRBV19 to TRBJ1-4, with unresolved D. V lost 3 bases, J lost 8 bases, and 16 bases lay in between. The CDR3 loop spans 15 amino acids. The germline gives CDR1 LNHDA, CDR2 SQIVND (reference sequence). The CDR3 sequence: CASSINNSLREKLFF. The CDR3 DNA sequence: TGTGCCAGTAGTATCAACAACTCCTTGCGAGAAAAACTGTTTTTT.

The rearrangement joins TRBV29-1 to TRBJ1-4; 7 positions match TRBD1. With 7 bases clipped from V and 7 bases from J, the junction kept 9 bases outside the gene matches. This CDR3 has 13 residues. The germline gives CDR1 SQVTM, CDR2 ANQGSEA. The DNA for the CDR3 is TGCAGCGCCCAGGGGGAAAGGGGTGAAAAACTGTTTTTT. Translating gives CSAQGERGEKLFF.

This chain uses TRBV9 with TRBJ1-2, with a weak D call TRBD1 (6 bases). The germline V gene encodes CDR1 SGDLS and CDR2 YYNGEE. This CDR3 spans 14 amino acids. Trimming removed 0 bases from V and 7 bases from J, with 13 bases in between. The CDR3 nucleotides are TGTGCCAGCAGCGTAGGGGGGCAAGGTGGTGGCTACACCTTC. Encoded protein: CASSVGGQGGGYTF.

J is TRBJ2-1 and V is TRBV9; 9 bases are a match to TRBD2. The V gene's germline CDR1 is SGDLS and CDR2 YYNGEE. The length of the CDR3 is 17 residues. Losses at the gene ends were 0 bases for V and 7 bases for J; bases not matched to a gene: 11. The CDR3: CASSVGLQAGGLNEQFF. The CDR3 DNA reads as TGTGCCAGCAGCGTAGGACTTCAGGCGGGAGGGTTGAATGAGCAGTTCTTC.

This clone was recorded a few times. J is TRBJ1-2 and V is TRBV6-5, with TRBD1 as a possible D gene (5 bases). The V end lost 0 bases, the J end lost 6 bases, and 14 bases lay between the germline ends. The CDR3 runs to 15 residues. Germline V CDR1 and CDR2: MNHEY, SVGAGI. This CDR3 reads CASSYSPGALDGYTF. The CDR3 bases are TGTGCCAGCAGTTACTCGCCCGGGGCTCTGGATGGCTACACCTTC.

V is TRBV5-8 and J is TRBJ2-3; 9 nucleotides agree with TRBD1. This CDR3 has 17 amino acids. CDR1 SGHTS and CDR2 YDEGEE come from the germline V gene. With 4 bases clipped from V and 0 bases from J, the junction kept 9 bases outside the gene matches. Written as DNA, the CDR3 is TGTGCCAGCAGCCCATCCGGGACAGGGATCAGCACAGATACGCAGTATTTT. Translated: CASSPSGTGISTDTQYF. The whole variable domain, remainder taken from reference TRBV5-8 and TRBJ2-3, is EAGVTQSPTHLIKTRGQQATLRCSPISGHTSVYWYQQALGLGLQFLLWYDEGEERNRGNFPPRFSGRQFPNYSSELNVNALELEDSALYLCASSPSGTGISTDTQYFGPGTRLTVL.

The rearrangement uses TRBV6-5 and TRBJ2-3; tentatively, D is TRBD1 or TRBD2 (5 bases each). Trimming took off 0 bases at V and 1 base at J, with 11 bases between the two ends. This CDR3 has 16 residues. Germline CDR1 reads MNHEY; CDR2 reads SVGAGI. CDR3 sequence (DNA): TGTGCCAGCAGTTACTCGCAGGGAGTCGGCACAGATACGCAGTATTTT. It codes for CASSYSQGVGTDTQYF.

The rearrangement links TRBV28 to TRBJ1-4, with 7 bases identical to TRBD1. CDR1 and CDR2 (germline): MDHEN, SYDVKM. The V segment lost 10 bases and the J segment 2 bases; nucleotides outside the gene matches: 10. CDR3 length equals 15 residues. The CDR3 bases are TGTGCCATCTCGACAGGGTTTGGGACTAATGAAAAACTGTTTTTT. Translated, it gives CAISTGFGTNEKLFF.

The chain joins TRBV27 to TRBJ2-1, with 9 bases matching TRBD2. V lost 8 bases, J lost 13 bases, and 15 bases stayed unmatched. CDR3 length equals 14 residues. CDR1 MNHEY and CDR2 SMNVEV come from the germline V gene (reference sequence). The CDR3 is CASGPTSSGMGQFF. Written as DNA, the CDR3 is TGTGCCAGCGGACCGACCTCTAGCGGGATGGGTCAGTTCTTC.

This clone was counted once. This chain links TRBV7-3 with TRBJ2-6, with no clear D. V was clipped by 5 bases and J by 0 bases, with 8 bases between them. The V gene's germline CDR1 is SGHTA and CDR2 FQGTGA. The CDR3 consists of 15 residues. CDR3 coding DNA: TGTGCCAGCAGCCCTCAACTCTCTGGGGCCAACGTCCTGACTTTC. It is translated as CASSPQLSGANVLTF.

This chain links TRBV28 with TRBJ2-7, with 12 bases identical to TRBD2. V lost 8 bases and J lost 4; bases outside the gene matches: 3. CDR3 length equals 13 residues. Germline CDR1 and CDR2: MDHEN and SYDVKM. For the CDR3, the DNA is TGTGCCAGCGGACTAGCGGGGACATACGAGCAGTACTTC. This translates into CASGLAGTYEQYF.

The CDR3 DNA sequence: TGTGCCAGCAGCGAACGGGGACAGCAACTCAACTATGGCTACACCTTC. This codes for CASSERGQQLNYGYTF. This rearrangement joins TRBV11-3 to TRBJ1-2; 7 bases fit TRBD1. This CDR3 comprises 16 residues. Germline V gives CDR1 SGHNT, CDR2 YENEEA. V trimming: 5 bases; J trimming: 2 bases; junction bases outside the gene matches: 11.